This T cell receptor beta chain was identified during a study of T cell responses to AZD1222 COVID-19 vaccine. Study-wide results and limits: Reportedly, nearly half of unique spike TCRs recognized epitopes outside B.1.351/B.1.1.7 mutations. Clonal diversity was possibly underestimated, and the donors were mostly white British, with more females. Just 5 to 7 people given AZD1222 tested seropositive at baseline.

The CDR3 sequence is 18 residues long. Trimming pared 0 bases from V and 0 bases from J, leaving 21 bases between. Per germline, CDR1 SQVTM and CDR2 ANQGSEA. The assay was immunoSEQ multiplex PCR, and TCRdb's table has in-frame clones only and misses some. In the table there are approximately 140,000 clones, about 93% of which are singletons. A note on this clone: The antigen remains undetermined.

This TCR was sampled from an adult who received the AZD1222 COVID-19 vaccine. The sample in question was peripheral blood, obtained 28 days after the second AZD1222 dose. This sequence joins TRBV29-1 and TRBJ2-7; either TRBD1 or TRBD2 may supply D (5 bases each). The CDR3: CSVEDRGTVIGSSYEQYF. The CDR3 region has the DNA TGCAGCGTTGAAGATCGGGGCACAGTCATAGGGAGCTCCTACGAGCAGTACTTC.